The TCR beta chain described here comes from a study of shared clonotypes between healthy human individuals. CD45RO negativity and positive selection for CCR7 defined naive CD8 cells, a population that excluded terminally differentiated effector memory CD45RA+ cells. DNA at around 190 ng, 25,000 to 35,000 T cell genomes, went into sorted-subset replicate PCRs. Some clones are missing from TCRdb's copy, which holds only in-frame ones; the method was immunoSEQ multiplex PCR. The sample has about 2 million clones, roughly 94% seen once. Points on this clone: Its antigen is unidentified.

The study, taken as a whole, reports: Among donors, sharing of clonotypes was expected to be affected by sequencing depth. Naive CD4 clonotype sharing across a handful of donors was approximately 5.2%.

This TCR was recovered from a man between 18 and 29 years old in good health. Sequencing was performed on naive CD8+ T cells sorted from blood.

CDR3 sequence reads: CATSEVGDDSRPQHF. The CDR3 nucleotides read TGTGCCACCAGCGAGGTGGGGGATGACAGCAGGCCCCAGCATTTT. The rearrangement uses TRBV15 and TRBJ1-5; TRBD1 might be the D (5 bases). From germline, CDR1 is LNHNV and CDR2 YYDKDF (reference sequence). V was shortened by 5 bases and J by 9 bases, with 20 bases between the two germline ends. There are 15 residues in the CDR3.